Listed below are T cell receptor beta chains from one sample, sequenced in a study of breast tumors, draining lymph nodes, adjacent tissues. Each CDR3 protein gets one entry after TCRdb re-called the multiplex PCR reads with MiXCR. In the table there are 50,000 to 75,000 distinct CDR3 sequences, less than 75% of which are singletons. Sequencing was carried out using breast tumor tissue. The receptors shown here come from a female donor with breast cancer. Some clones in this sample may be carry-over from other donors' samples. Both conserved end residues are part of each CDR3. A D gene is named only where the DNA matches it firmly. Clone size is stated in some rows and not others, as once, few, many or a class when expanded.

>TRBJ2-6|NA|14|TRBV6-1|NA
TGTGCCAGCACCCCATTCTCTGGGGCCAACGTCCTGACTTTC
CASTPFSGANVLTF
>TRBJ2-7|TRBD2|14|TRBV5-1|NA
TGCGCCAGCAGCTCCCTAGCGGGGCACTACGAGCAGTACTTC
CASSSLAGHYEQYF
>TRBJ2-7|TRBD1|17|TRBV5-4|NA
TGTGCCAGCAGCTTTGGAATACAAGGGACAGCTTACTGCGAGCAGCACTTC
CASSFGIQGTAYCEQHF
>TRBJ1-3|NA|19|TRBV29-1|NA
NA
CSVKTGWNTEAFFGNTIYF
>TRBJ1-2|NA|14|TRBV6-5|many
TGTGCCAGCAGTCACTCGCTGGGGGGGAAAGGCTACACCTTC
CASSHSLGGKGYTF
>TRBJ1-5|NA|16|TRBV6-1|NA
TGTGCCAGCAGTCAAGAGGTGGGGTCGGTTTTTCAGCCCCAGCATTTT
CASSQEVGSVFQPQHF
>TRBJ2-7|TRBD1|16|TRBV7-6|NA
TGTGCCGGCAGCTTTGGGGTGGCAGGGGGCACCTACGAGCAGTACTTC
CAGSFGVAGGTYEQYF
>TRBJ2-7|NA|13|TRBV6-5|many
TGTGCCACCAAAACAAGAGATTCCTACGAGCAGTACTTC
CATKTRDSYEQYF
>TRBJ2-7|TRBD2|14|TRBV20-1|NA
TGCAGTGCTAGAGATGCGCTAGCGGGAGCCGAGCAGTACTTC
CSARDALAGAEQYF
>TRBJ2-7|TRBD1|17|TRBV25-1|NA
TGTGCCAGCAGTGCTAGAGGAGATCGAGGACAGGGTTACGAGCAGTACTTC
CASSARGDRGQGYEQYF
>TRBJ1-3|TRBD1|17|TRBV3-1|many
TGTGCCAGCAGCCAAGATTGGACAGGGGGCTCTGGAAACACCATATATTTT
CASSQDWTGGSGNTIYF
>TRBJ1-4|NA|15|TRBV12-1|NA
TGTGCCAGCAGTCACCCCGTGGGGTGGGACGAAAAACTGTATTTT
CASSHPVGWDEKLYF
>TRBJ2-7|NA|13|TRBV4-2|NA
TGTGCCAGCAGCCAAGGACTAGGACACGAGCAGTACTTC
CASSQGLGHEQYF
>TRBJ2-1|NA|15|TRBV14|once
TGTGCCAGCAGCCAAGGCCCGGAGGGGACCAATGAGCAGTTCTTC
CASSQGPEGTNEQFF
>TRBJ1-2|NA|17|TRBV20-1|many
TGCAGTGCTAGAGATGCCCTAAAGGACGAACCTAACTATGGCTACACCTTC
CSARDALKDEPNYGYTF
>TRBJ1-2|NA|13|TRBV5-8|NA
TGTGCCAGCAGCTTAACGGGTGGGAGAGGCTACACCTTC
CASSLTGGRGYTF
>TRBJ2-1|TRBD2|12|TRBV20-1|NA
TGCAGTGCGCAGACTAGCCCAGATGAGCAGTTCTTC
CSAQTSPDEQFF
>TRBJ2-1|TRBD2|17|TRBV7-9|NA
TGTGCCAGCAGCTTATGGGGGGGGCTAGCGGGGGTCAATGAGCAGTTCTTC
CASSLWGGLAGVNEQFF
>TRBJ2-3|NA|14|TRBV2|NA
TGTGCCAGCAAGGGCGGGCCTAGCACAGATACGCAGTATTTT
CASKGGPSTDTQYF
>TRBJ1-5|TRBD1|14|TRBV6-1|many
TGTGCCAGCAGTGAAACAGGGGGCAATCAGCCCCAGCATTTT
CASSETGGNQPQHF
>TRBJ2-3|NA|15|TRBV20-1|many
TGCAGTGCTAGACAGGGGGGGGACCCCACAGATACGCAGTATTTT
CSARQGGDPTDTQYF
>TRBJ1-2|NA|11|TRBV3-1|many
TGTGCCAGCAGCCTCGGTAATGGCTACACCTTC
CASSLGNGYTF
>TRBJ2-7|TRBD2|15|TRBV7-6|NA
TGTGCCAGCAGCTTAGGCCCGGTAGCGGGATACGAGCAGTACTTC
CASSLGPVAGYEQYF
>TRBJ2-2|NA|16|TRBV6-4|NA
TGTGCCATCACAACCCACGTAGGGCCGGATGCCGGGGAGCCGTTTTTT
CAITTHVGPDAGEPFF
>TRBJ2-6|NA|16|TRBV20-1|NA
TGCAGTGCTAGAGATACGGTGGGGTATGGGGCCAACGTCCTGACTTTC
CSARDTVGYGANVLTF
>TRBJ1-1|TRBD1|16|TRBV4-1|few
TGCGCCAGCAGCCAAGGTCGACAGGGGGCGGACACTGAAGCTTTCTTT
CASSQGRQGADTEAFF
>TRBJ1-4|TRBD1|15|TRBV2|once
TGTGCCAGCAGTGAAAGGGGTGGGACAGGTGAAAAACTGTTTTTT
CASSERGGTGEKLFF
>TRBJ2-7|TRBD1|15|TRBV2|NA
TGTGCCAGCAGTGAGAGGACAGGGGGCTCCTACGAGCAGTACTTC
CASSERTGGSYEQYF
>TRBJ1-1|NA|13|TRBV20-1|many
TGCAGTGCTAGAGATCCCTCCTGGTCTGAAGCTTTCTTT
CSARDPSWSEAFF
>TRBJ2-3|NA|13|TRBV20-1|many
TGCAGTGCTAGAGGTGTGGCCGGGGATACGCAGTATTTT
CSARGVAGDTQYF
>TRBJ1-2|NA|14|TRBV6-1|NA
TGTGCCAGCAGTGAGGGGGGGAAGGCCCTTGGGGGCACCTTC
CASSEGGKALGGTF
>TRBJ2-3|NA|16|TRBV7-2|many
TGTGCCAGCAGCTTATACGGGTCAAGTTACACAGATACGCAGTATTTT
CASSLYGSSYTDTQYF
>TRBJ2-5|NA|13|TRBV10-3|NA
TGTGCCTCGCGGGCCACGCACGAAGAGACCCAGTACTTC
CASRATHEETQYF
>TRBJ2-5|NA|14|TRBV7-2|few
TGTGCCAGCAGCTTATCCGGCTTTCAAGAGACCCAGTACTTC
CASSLSGFQETQYF
>TRBJ2-7|NA|13|TRBV18|NA
TGTGCCAGCTCACCCTCCAGCTCCTACGAGCAGTACTTC
CASSPSSSYEQYF
>TRBJ2-1|NA|13|TRBV7-8|NA
TGTGCCAGCAGCTTGAAGAACACCGGGGAGCAGTTCTTC
CASSLKNTGEQFF
>TRBJ2-7|TRBD2|17|TRBV10-3|NA
TGTGCCATCAGTGACGGGACTAGCGGGAGGTGGGGGGGCGAGCAGTACTTC
CAISDGTSGRWGGEQYF
>TRBJ1-2|TRBD1|17|TRBV7-9|once
TGTGCCAGCAGCTTGGAATTTTTGGGACAGGGGGCATATGGCTACACCTTC
CASSLEFLGQGAYGYTF
>TRBJ2-1|NA|15|TRBV5-5|many
TGTGCCAGCAGCCCCCGGGGACTGCCATCTGATGAGCAGTTCTTC
CASSPRGLPSDEQFF
>TRBJ2-7|NA|16|TRBV9|many
TGTGCCAGCAGTCGGGATCCCGGCGTAGACTTTTACGAGCAGTACTTC
CASSRDPGVDFYEQYF
>TRBJ2-7|NA|14|TRBV20-1|many
TGCAGTGCCAGCAGACAGGGAGGGCGCTACGAGCAGTACTTC
CSASRQGGRYEQYF
>TRBJ2-6|NA|15|TRBV15|NA
TGTGCCACCAGCAGAGGGTCCAGTGGGGCCAACGTCCTGACTTTC
CATSRGSSGANVLTF
>TRBJ2-7|TRBD1|13|TRBV2|NA
TGTGCCGGACCGGACAGGGTACGCTACGAGCAGTACTTC
CAGPDRVRYEQYF
>TRBJ1-1|NA|12|TRBV15|many
TGTGCCACCAGCAGAGATGTCACTGAAGCTTTCTTT
CATSRDVTEAFF
>TRBJ2-2|TRBD1|18|TRBV4-1|NA
TGCGCCAGCAGCCAAGATCCTATTGGGACAGATAACACCGGGGAGCTGTTTTTT
CASSQDPIGTDNTGELFF
>TRBJ2-7|TRBD1|13|TRBV3-1|NA
TGTGCCAGCAGCCAAGGACAGGGGATCCAGCAGTACTTC
CASSQGQGIQQYF
>TRBJ2-1|TRBD2|19|TRBV7-2|NA
TGTGCCAGCAGCTTAAATCTACGACCCAGCGGGAGGGTAGGCAATGAGCAGTTCTTC
CASSLNLRPSGRVGNEQFF
>TRBJ2-3|NA|15|TRBV5-1|many
TGCGCCAGCAGGGCAAGACCTTCCAGCACAGATACGCAGTATTTT
CASRARPSSTDTQYF
>TRBJ2-2|NA|14|TRBV6-5|many
TGTGCCAGCAGTCACTCGCGGAACACCGGGGAGCTGTTTTTT
CASSHSRNTGELFF
>TRBJ1-2|NA|18|TRBV6-1|NA
TGTGCCAGCAGTCAAATGGGGTGGGGGAACCCAAAAAACTATGGCTACACCTTC
CASSQMGWGNPKNYGYTF
>TRBJ2-1|TRBD2|12|TRBV29-1|NA
TGCAGCAGTTATGGACTAGCCCATGAGCAGTTCTTC
CSSYGLAHEQFF
>TRBJ2-3|NA|13|TRBV7-3|NA
TGTGCCAGCAGCTTAATGGCGGAAGATACGCAGTATTTT
CASSLMAEDTQYF
>TRBJ1-3|NA|15|TRBV18|many
TGTGCCAGCTCACAACAGGGCCACTCTGGAAACACCATATATTTT
CASSQQGHSGNTIYF